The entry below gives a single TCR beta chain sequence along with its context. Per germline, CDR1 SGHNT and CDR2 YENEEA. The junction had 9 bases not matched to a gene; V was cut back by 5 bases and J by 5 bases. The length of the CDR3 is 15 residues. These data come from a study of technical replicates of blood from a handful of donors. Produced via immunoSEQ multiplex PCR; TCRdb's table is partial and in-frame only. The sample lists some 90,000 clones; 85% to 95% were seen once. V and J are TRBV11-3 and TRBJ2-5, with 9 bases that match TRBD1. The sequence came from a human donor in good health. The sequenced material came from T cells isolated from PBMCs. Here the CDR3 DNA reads TGTGCCAGCAGCGACACAGGGGGCCCTCACGAGACCCAGTACTTC. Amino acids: CASSDTGGPHETQYF.